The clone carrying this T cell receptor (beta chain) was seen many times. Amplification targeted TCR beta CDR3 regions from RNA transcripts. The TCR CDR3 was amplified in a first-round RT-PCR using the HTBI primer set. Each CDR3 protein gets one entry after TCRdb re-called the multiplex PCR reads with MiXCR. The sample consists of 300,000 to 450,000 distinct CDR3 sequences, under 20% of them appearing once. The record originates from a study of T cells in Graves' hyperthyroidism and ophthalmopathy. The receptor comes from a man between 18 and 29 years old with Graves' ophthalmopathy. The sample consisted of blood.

In nucleotides, the CDR3 is TGTGCCAGCAGCCAAGAGACGGTCAACTTGCCTGAAGCTTTCTTT. It codes for CASSQETVNLPEAFF. The genes are TRBV3-1 and TRBJ1-1; D gene ambiguous. CDR3 length: 15 residues. CDR1 LGHDT and CDR2 YNNKEL come from the germline V gene (reference sequence). The V end lost 0 bases, the J end lost 6 bases, and 14 bases lay between the germline ends.